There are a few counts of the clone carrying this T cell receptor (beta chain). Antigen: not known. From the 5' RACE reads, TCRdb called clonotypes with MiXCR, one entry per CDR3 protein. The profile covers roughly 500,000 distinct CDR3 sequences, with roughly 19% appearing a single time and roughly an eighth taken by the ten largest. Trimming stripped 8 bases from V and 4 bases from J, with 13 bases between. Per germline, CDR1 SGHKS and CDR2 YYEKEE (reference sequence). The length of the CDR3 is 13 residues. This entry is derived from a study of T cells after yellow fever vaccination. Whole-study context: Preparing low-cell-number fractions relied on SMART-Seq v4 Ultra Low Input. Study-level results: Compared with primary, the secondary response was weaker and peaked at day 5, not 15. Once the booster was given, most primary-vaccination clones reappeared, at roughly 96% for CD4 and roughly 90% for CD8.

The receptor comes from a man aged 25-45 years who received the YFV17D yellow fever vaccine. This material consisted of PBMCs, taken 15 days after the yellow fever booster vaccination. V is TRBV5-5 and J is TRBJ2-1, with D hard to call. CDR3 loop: CARHIGQYNEQFF. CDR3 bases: TGTGCCAGACACATTGGGCAGTACAATGAGCAGTTCTTC. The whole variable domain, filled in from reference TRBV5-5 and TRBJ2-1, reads DAGVTQSPTHLIKTRGQQVTLRCSPISGHKSVSWYQQVLGQGPQFIFQYYEKEERGRGNFPDRFSARQFPNYSSELNVNALLLGDSALYLCARHIGQYNEQFFGPGTRLTVL.